This entry lists 24 T cell receptor beta chains sequenced from one sample in a study of shared clonotypes between healthy human individuals. The assay was immunoSEQ multiplex PCR, and TCRdb's table has in-frame clones only and misses some. Of around 600,000 clones listed, roughly 96% are singletons. Naive CD8 cells lacked CD45RO and underwent positive selection for CCR7, leaving out terminally differentiated effector memory CD45RA+ cells. Sequencing was carried out using naive CD8+ T cells sorted from blood. These receptors all stem from a woman in her twenties or thirties in good health.

This clone has a single count. V and J are TRBV27 and TRBJ2-5; the D gene is possibly TRBD1 (5 bases). The J call could be wrong; TRBJ2-7 is a better fit for the DNA end. CDR1 and CDR2 from the germline V gene are MNHEY and SMNVEV (reference sequence). This CDR3 is 13 amino acids long. This CDR3 is CASSLDTSYEQYF. The CDR3 region has the DNA TGTGCCAGCAGTTTGGACACCTCATACGAGCAGTACTTC.

This chain joins TRBV4-1 and TRBJ1-1; possibly TRBD1 for D (5 bases). Trimming pared 3 bases from V and 4 bases from J, leaving 12 bases between. Germline-derived CDR1 and CDR2 are MGHRA and YSYEKL. CDR3 length: 14 amino acids. The CDR3 bases are TGCGCCAGCAGCCATTCGGGGGGAGGCACTGAAGCTTTCTTT. It yields the protein CASSHSGGGTEAFF.

The chain links TRBV23-1 to TRBJ2-7; D uncertain. TRBV23-1 has ORF status, its function being uncertain. V lost 4 bases, J lost 0 bases, and 7 bases lay in between. The CDR3 is 13 amino acids. CDR3 nucleotide sequence: TGCGCCAGCAGTCCGGAAAGCTCCTACGAGCAGTACTTC. It yields the protein CASSPESSYEQYF.

The gene calls are TRBV5-6 and TRBJ2-5; either TRBD1 or TRBD2 may fit D (9 bases each). The V gene lost 0 bases and the J gene lost 2 bases, with 23 bases spanning the gap. This CDR3 region has 19 residues. Germline CDR1 is SGHDT and CDR2 is YYEEEE. The CDR3 region has the DNA TGTGCCAGCAGCTTGGAGGGACAGGGAATTCTAGCGGGGCAAGAGACCCAGTACTTC. This sequence encodes CASSLEGQGILAGQETQYF.

The chain joins TRBV27 to TRBJ2-2, with D tentatively TRBD2 (5 bases). The CDR3 consists of 14 residues. The ends were cut back, 5 bases at V and 6 bases at J, with 13 bases in the middle. Germline-derived CDR1 and CDR2 are MNHEY and SMNVEV (reference sequence). DNA for the CDR3: TGTGCCAGCAGTGAAGTAACGCGGGCCGGGGAGCTGTTTTTT. The encoded protein is CASSEVTRAGELFF.

Details on this clone: The sample has other DNA sequences that encode this CDR3 too. The gene calls are TRBV28 and TRBJ1-2; D remains ambiguous. The V and J ends lost 3 bases and 8 bases respectively, with 10 bases between them. The CDR3 is 12 amino acids. Germline assignment: CDR1 MDHEN and CDR2 SYDVKM. The CDR3 DNA reads TGTGCCAGCAGTTTGCGGGGATACGGCTACACCTTC. It encodes CASSLRGYGYTF.

The rearrangement links TRBV28 to TRBJ2-7, with D unclear. V dropped 4 bases and J dropped 1 base, with 17 bases sitting between them. CDR1 is MDHEN and CDR2 is SYDVKM in the germline V gene. This CDR3 spans 16 amino acids. CDR3 sequence: CASSYTPLRPSYEQYF. The CDR3 DNA follows: TGTGCCAGCAGTTATACCCCCCTTCGGCCATCCTACGAGCAGTACTTC.

The gene calls are TRBV6-5 and TRBJ2-5, with D hard to call. The ends were cut back, 5 bases at V and 4 bases at J, with 8 bases in the middle. This CDR3 has 12 amino acids. Germline-derived CDR1 and CDR2 are MNHEY and SVGAGI. The CDR3 loop is CASSPDAETQYF. Written as DNA, the CDR3 is TGTGCCAGCAGTCCCGATGCAGAGACCCAGTACTTC.

This chain uses TRBV18 with TRBJ2-7; 7 positions match TRBD1. V gave up 0 bases and J gave up 3 bases; unmatched junction bases: 17. Germline V gene sequence: CDR1 KGHSH, CDR2 LQKENI. The CDR3 has 19 amino acids. This CDR3 reads CASSPPPRDSSYLNYEQYF. The CDR3 nucleotides read TGTGCCAGCTCACCACCCCCCCGGGACAGCTCATACTTAAACTACGAGCAGTACTTC.

This chain connects TRBV19 to TRBJ2-1; 9 bases fit TRBD2. The ends lost 3 bases at V and 9 bases at J; junction bases unmatched: 12. CDR3 length equals 16 residues. The germline V gene encodes CDR1 LNHDA and CDR2 SQIVND (reference sequence). In DNA form, the CDR3 reads TGTGCCAGTAGTATTGATGGAGTAGCGGGAGTCAGTGAGCAGTTCTTC. Its translation is CASSIDGVAGVSEQFF.

The V call is TRBV6-1, the J call TRBJ2-1; no reliable D call. Germline-derived CDR1 and CDR2 are MNHNS and SASEGT. The CDR3 consists of 12 residues. Deletions cut 3 bases from V and 3 bases from J, with 3 bases between. CDR3 nucleotides: TGTGCCAGCAGTGACGACTACAATGAGCAGTTCTTC. Its protein is CASSDDYNEQFF.

V gene TRBV28 combines with J gene TRBJ2-1; possible D gene TRBD1, 5 bases. Germline values: CDR1 MDHEN, CDR2 SYDVKM. The CDR3 is 14 amino acids. The germline V and J ends were trimmed by 5 bases and 9 bases, with 17 bases remaining between them. CDR3 sequence reads: CASSGPMDISEQFF. Here the CDR3 DNA reads TGTGCCAGCAGTGGCCCCATGGACATTAGTGAGCAGTTCTTC.

The chain joins TRBV5-6 to TRBJ1-6; D is perhaps TRBD1 (5 bases). Germline V gene data show CDR1 as SGHDT and CDR2 as YYEEEE. The CDR3 runs 13 residues. V lost 2 bases and J lost 8, with 8 bases in between. CDR3 nucleotides: TGTGCCAGCAGCTTCGGCAGGGATTCACCCCTCCACTTT. This gives the protein CASSFGRDSPLHF.

This chain connects TRBV19 to TRBJ2-6; D is ambiguous. Looked up from germline, CDR1 is LNHDA and CDR2 is SQIVND (reference sequence). The V end was cut by 5 bases, the J end by 0 bases, with 8 bases between. The CDR3 is 15 amino acids. The CDR3 protein is CASSVGRSGANVLTF. The CDR3, as DNA: TGTGCCAGTAGTGTGGGCCGCTCTGGGGCCAACGTCCTGACTTTC.

This clone was observed once. V and J are TRBV5-1 and TRBJ2-7; 13 bases match TRBD2. The CDR3 loop spans 15 amino acids. Trimming cost V 4 bases and J 5 bases; bases outside gene matches: 6. CDR1 SGHRS and CDR2 YFSETQ come from the germline V gene. CDR3 loop: CASSNTTSGRDEQYF. DNA of the CDR3: TGCGCCAGCAGCAATACCACTAGCGGGAGGGACGAGCAGTACTTC.

V gene TRBV27 combines with J gene TRBJ2-7; D may be TRBD2 (6 bases). Germline V gives CDR1 MNHEY, CDR2 SMNVEV (reference sequence). CDR3 length: 14 residues. V was trimmed by 2 bases and J by 5 bases, leaving 13 bases between them. The CDR3 region is CASSLGTGVHEQYF. The DNA of the CDR3 is TGTGCCAGCAGTTTAGGGACGGGGGTCCACGAGCAGTACTTC.

The chain joins TRBV28 to TRBJ1-1; maybe TRBD1 (5 bases). V dropped 7 bases and J dropped 2 bases, with 17 bases sitting between them. Germline-derived CDR1 and CDR2 are MDHEN and SYDVKM. The CDR3 totals 15 residues. The CDR3 here is CASTPGGGLNTEAFF. The CDR3 nucleotides are TGTGCCAGCACCCCGGGGGGAGGGCTTAACACTGAAGCTTTCTTT.

Turning to this clone: The identical CDR3 is also encoded by other nucleotide sequences in the sample. The chain uses TRBV27 and TRBJ2-1; 7 bases line up with TRBD1. Germline values: CDR1 MNHEY, CDR2 SMNVEV (reference sequence). V trimming: 5 bases; J trimming: 6 bases; junction bases outside the gene matches: 4. This CDR3 has 13 residues. For the CDR3, the DNA is TGTGCCAGCAGTCCATCAGGGGGCAATGAGCAGTTCTTC. This codes for CASSPSGGNEQFF.

V gene TRBV7-2 combines with J gene TRBJ2-1; TRBD2 matches 7 bases. Germline-derived CDR1 and CDR2 are SGHTA and FQGNSA. Trimming cost V 2 bases and J 6 bases; bases outside gene matches: 7. The CDR3 totals 15 residues. The CDR3 nucleotides read TGTGCCAGCAGCTTACGCGGGGGAGGCCTCAATGAGCAGTTCTTC. Its translation: CASSLRGGGLNEQFF.

The V call is TRBV28, the J call TRBJ2-7; TRBD1 matches at 7 bases. Germline V gene data show CDR1 as MDHEN and CDR2 as SYDVKM. Trimming took 1 base from V and 5 from J; bases not matched to a gene: 5. The CDR3 consists of 14 residues. The CDR3 loop is CASSLSQGEHEQYF. For the CDR3, the DNA is TGTGCCAGCAGTTTATCGCAGGGGGAACACGAGCAGTACTTC.

CDR3 DNA: TGTGCCAGCAGCTCACAGAGGAGGCCTCGCGAGACCCAGTACTTC. Amino acids: CASSSQRRPRETQYF. The chain couples TRBV5-6 to TRBJ2-5, with TRBD2 as a possible D gene (5 bases). The CDR3 has 15 amino acids. V was pared by 3 bases and J by 5 bases, with 17 bases between. Germline lookup yields CDR1 SGHDT and CDR2 YYEEEE.

This chain joins TRBV6-5 and TRBJ1-3; TRBD1 matches at 9 bases. The J segment lost 1 base and the V segment lost 7 bases, leaving 5 bases of the junction unmatched. This CDR3 region has 15 residues. The germline CDR1 and CDR2 sequences are MNHEY and SVGAGI. Here the CDR3 DNA reads TGTGCCAGCAAGTCGGGACAGGGTTCTGGAAACACCATATATTTT. Amino acid sequence: CASKSGQGSGNTIYF.

This chain joins TRBV5-4 and TRBJ1-6; 7 bases align to TRBD1. Germline CDR1 is SGHNT and CDR2 is YYREEE (reference sequence). CDR3 size: 14 residues. V trimming: 4 bases; J trimming: 8 bases; junction bases outside the gene matches: 6. CDR3 coding DNA: TGTGCCAGCAGCCTAGGGCAGGGGGATTCACCCCTCCACTTT. This codes for CASSLGQGDSPLHF.

The count of this clone is one. The chain employs TRBV4-1 and TRBJ2-2; 8 positions agree with TRBD2. V was clipped by 1 base and J by 6 bases; unmatched bases: 13. From germline, CDR1 is MGHRA and CDR2 YSYEKL. The CDR3 length is 18 residues. As DNA, the CDR3 is TGCGCCAGCAGCCAAGCCCCCGTAGCGGGGACGGGAGCCGGGGAGCTGTTTTTT. Translating gives CASSQAPVAGTGAGELFF.